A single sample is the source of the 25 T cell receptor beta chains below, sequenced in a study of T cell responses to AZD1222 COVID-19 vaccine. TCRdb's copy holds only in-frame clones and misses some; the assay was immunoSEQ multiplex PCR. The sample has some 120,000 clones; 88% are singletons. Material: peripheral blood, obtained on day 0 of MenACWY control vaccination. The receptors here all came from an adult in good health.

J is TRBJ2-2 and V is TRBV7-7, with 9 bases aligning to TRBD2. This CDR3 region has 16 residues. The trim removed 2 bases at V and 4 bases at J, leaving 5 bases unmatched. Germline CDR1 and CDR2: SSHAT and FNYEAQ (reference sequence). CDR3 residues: CASSLMTSGGTGELFF. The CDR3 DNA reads TGTGCCAGCAGCTTAATGACTAGCGGCGGCACCGGGGAGCTGTTTTTT.

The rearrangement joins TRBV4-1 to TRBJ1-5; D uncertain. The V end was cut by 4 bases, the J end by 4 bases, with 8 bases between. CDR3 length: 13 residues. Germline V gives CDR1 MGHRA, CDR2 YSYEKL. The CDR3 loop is CASSLHLNQPQHF. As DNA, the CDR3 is TGCGCCAGCAGCCTTCATTTGAATCAGCCCCAGCATTTT.

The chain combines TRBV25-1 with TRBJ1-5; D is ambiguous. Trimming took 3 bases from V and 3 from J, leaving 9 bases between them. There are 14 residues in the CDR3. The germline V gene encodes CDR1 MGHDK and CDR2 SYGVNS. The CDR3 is CASSDKGPNQPQHF. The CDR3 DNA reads TGTGCCAGCAGTGATAAAGGGCCCAATCAGCCCCAGCATTTT.

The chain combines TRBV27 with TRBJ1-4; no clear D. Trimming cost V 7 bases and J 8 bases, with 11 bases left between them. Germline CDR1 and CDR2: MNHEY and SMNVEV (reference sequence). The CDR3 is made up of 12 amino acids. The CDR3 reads CASKLSGEKLFF. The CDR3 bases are TGTGCCAGCAAACTCTCCGGGGAAAAACTGTTTTTT. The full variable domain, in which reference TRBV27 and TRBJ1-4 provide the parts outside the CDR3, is EAQVTQNPRYLITVTGKKLTVTCSQNMNHEYMSWYRQDPGLGLRQIYYSMNVEVTDKGDVPEGYKVSRKEKRNFPLILESPSPNQTSLYFCASKLSGEKLFFGSGTQLSVL.

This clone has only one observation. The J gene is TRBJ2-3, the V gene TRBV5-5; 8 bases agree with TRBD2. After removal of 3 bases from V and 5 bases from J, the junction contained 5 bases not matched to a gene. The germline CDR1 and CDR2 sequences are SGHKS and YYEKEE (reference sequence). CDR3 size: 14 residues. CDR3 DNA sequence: TGTGCCAGCAGCTCCGGACTAGCTCGAGATACGCAGTATTTT. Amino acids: CASSSGLARDTQYF.

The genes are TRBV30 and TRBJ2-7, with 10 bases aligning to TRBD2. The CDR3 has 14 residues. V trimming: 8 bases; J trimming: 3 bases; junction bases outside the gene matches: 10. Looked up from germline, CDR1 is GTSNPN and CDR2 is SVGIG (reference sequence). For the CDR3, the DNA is TGTGCCGGGGCTACTAGCGGGACCAACTACGAGCAGTACTTC. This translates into CAGATSGTNYEQYF.

The CDR3 loop reads CASSEQYNEQFF. CDR3 sequence (DNA): TGTGCCAGCAGTGAACAGTACAATGAGCAGTTCTTC. The chain combines TRBV6-1 with TRBJ2-1, with no clear D. Germline V gives CDR1 MNHNS, CDR2 SASEGT. The germline V and J ends were trimmed by 2 bases and 4 bases, with 3 bases remaining between them. The CDR3 contains 12 residues.

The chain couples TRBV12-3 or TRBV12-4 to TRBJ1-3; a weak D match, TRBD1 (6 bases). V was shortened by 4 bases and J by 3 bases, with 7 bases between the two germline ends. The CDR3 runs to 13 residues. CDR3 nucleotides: TGTGCCAGCAGTTCAGGGGTTGGAAACACCATATATTTT. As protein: CASSSGVGNTIYF.

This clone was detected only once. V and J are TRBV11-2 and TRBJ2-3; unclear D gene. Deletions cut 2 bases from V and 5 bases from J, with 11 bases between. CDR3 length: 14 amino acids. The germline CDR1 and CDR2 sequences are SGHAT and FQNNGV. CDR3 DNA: TGTGCCAGCAGCTTATACCAAAACATAGATACGCAGTATTTT. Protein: CASSLYQNIDTQYF.

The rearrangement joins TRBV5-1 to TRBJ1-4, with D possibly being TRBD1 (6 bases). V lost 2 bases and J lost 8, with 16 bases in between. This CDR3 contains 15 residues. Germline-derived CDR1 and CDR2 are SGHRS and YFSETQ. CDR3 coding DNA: TGCGCCAGCAGCTTTACCCCAGGGGAGAGGGAAAAACTGTTTTTT. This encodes CASSFTPGEREKLFF.

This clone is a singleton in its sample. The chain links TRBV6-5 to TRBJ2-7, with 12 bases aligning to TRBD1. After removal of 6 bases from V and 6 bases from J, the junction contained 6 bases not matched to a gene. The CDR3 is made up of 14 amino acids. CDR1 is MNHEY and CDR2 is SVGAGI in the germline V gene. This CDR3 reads CASSRDRGLAEQYF. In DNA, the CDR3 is TGTGCCAGCAGCCGGGACAGGGGGCTCGCCGAGCAGTACTTC.

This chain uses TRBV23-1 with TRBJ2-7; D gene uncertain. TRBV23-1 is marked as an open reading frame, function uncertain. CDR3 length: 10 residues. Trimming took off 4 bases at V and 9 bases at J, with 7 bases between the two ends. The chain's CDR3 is CASSPRAQYF. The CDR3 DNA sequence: TGCGCCAGCAGTCCCCGGGCGCAGTACTTC.

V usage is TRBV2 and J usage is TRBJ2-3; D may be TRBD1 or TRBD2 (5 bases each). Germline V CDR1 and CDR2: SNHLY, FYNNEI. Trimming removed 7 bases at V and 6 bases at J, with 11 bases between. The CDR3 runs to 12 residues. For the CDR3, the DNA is TGTGCCAGCAAGCCGGGACCCGATACGCAGTATTTT. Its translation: CASKPGPDTQYF. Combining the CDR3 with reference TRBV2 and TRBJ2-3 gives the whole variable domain EPEVTQTPSHQVTQMGQEVILRCVPISNHLYFYWYRQILGQKVEFLVSFYNNEISEKSEIFDDQFSVERPDGSNFTLKIRSTKLEDSAMYFCASKPGPDTQYFGPGTRLTVL.

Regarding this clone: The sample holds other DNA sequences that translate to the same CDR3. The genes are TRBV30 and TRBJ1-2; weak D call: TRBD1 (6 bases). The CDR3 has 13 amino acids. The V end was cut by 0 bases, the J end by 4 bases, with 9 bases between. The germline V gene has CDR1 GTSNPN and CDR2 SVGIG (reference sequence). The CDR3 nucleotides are TGTGCCTGGAGTGTGTCGGGGGCCTATGGCTACACCTTC. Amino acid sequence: CAWSVSGAYGYTF.

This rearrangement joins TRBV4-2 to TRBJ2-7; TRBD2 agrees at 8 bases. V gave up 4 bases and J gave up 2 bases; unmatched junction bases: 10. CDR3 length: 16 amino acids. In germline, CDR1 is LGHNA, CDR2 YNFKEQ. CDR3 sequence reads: CASSLYQPAGAYEQYF. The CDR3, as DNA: TGTGCCAGCAGCCTCTACCAACCAGCGGGAGCCTACGAGCAGTACTTC.

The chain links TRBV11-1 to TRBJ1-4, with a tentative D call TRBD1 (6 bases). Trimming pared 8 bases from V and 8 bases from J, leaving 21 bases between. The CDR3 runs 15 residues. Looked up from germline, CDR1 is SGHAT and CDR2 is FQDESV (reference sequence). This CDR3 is CASSSRATGGEKLFF. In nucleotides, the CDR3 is TGTGCCAGCTCATCGAGGGCGACAGGAGGCGAAAAACTGTTTTTT.

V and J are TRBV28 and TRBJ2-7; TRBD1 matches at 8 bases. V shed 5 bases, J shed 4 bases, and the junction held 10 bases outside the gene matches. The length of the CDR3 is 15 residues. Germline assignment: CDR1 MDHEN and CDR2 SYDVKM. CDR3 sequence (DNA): TGTGCCAGCAGTACGTCCAGGGGGCGAAGTTACGAGCAGTACTTC. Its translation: CASSTSRGRSYEQYF.

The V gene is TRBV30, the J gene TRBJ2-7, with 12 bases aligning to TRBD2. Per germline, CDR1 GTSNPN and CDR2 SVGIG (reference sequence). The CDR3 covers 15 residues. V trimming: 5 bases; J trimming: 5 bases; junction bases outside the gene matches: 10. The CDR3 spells CAWGLGLAGGNEQYF. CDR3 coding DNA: TGTGCCTGGGGCTTGGGGCTAGCGGGAGGGAACGAGCAGTACTTC.

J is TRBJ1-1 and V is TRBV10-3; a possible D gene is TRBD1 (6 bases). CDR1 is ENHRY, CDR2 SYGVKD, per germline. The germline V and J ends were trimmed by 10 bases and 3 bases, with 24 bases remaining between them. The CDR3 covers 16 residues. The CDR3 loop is CATVGGGRVGDTEAFF. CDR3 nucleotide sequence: TGTGCCACCGTAGGTGGGGGGCGTGTCGGGGACACTGAAGCTTTCTTT.

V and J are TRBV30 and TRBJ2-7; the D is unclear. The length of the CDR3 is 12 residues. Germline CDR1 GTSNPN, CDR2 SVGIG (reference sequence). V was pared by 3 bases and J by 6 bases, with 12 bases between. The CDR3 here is CAWRKGYPEQYF. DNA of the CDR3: TGTGCCTGGAGAAAGGGTTACCCCGAGCAGTACTTC.

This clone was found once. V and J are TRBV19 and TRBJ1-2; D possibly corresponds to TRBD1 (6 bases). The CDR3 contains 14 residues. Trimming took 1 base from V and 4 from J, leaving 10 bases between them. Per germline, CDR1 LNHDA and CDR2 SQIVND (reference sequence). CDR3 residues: CASSIGTVGYGYTF. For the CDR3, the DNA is TGTGCCAGTAGTATAGGGACAGTGGGCTATGGCTACACCTTC.

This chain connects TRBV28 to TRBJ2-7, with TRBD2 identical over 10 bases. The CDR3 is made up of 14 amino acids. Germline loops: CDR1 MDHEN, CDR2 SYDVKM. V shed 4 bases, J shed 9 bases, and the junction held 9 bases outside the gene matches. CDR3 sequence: CASSSAASGRLQYF. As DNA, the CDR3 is TGTGCCAGCAGTTCCGCCGCTAGCGGGAGATTGCAGTACTTC. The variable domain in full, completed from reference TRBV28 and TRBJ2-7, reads DVKVTQSSRYLVKRTGEKVFLECVQDMDHENMFWYRQDPGLGLRLIYFSYDVKMKEKGDIPEGYSVSREKKERFSLILESASTNQTSMYLCASSSAASGRLQYFGPGTRLTVT.

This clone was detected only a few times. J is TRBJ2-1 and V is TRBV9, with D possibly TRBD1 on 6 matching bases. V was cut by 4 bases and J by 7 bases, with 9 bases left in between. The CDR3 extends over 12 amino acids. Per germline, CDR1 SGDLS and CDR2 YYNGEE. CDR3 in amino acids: CASSTGLNEQFF. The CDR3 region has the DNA TGTGCCAGCAGCACAGGGCTTAATGAGCAGTTCTTC.

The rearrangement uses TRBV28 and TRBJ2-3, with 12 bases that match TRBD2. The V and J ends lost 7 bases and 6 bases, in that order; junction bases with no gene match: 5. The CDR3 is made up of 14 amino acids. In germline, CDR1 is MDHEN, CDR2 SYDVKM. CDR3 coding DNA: TGTGCCAGCAAGACTAGCGGGAGACCTGATACGCAGTATTTT. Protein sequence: CASKTSGRPDTQYF.

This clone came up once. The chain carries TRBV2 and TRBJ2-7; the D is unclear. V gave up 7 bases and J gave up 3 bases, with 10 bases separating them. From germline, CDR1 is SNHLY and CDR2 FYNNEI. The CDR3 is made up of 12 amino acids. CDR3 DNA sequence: TGTGCCAGCAATAGGGCCGGCTACGAGCAGTACTTC. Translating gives CASNRAGYEQYF.